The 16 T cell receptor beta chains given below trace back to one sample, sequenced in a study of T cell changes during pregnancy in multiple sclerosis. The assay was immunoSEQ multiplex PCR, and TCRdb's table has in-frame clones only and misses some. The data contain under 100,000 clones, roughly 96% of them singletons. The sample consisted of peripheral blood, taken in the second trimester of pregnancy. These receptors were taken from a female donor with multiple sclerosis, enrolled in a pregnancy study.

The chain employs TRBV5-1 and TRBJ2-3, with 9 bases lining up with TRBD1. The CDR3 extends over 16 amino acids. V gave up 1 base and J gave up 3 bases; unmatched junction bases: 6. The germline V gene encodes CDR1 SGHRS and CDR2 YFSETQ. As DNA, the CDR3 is TGCGCCAGCAGCTTGTCGTTCGGACAGGGGACAGATACGCAGTATTTT. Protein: CASSLSFGQGTDTQYF.

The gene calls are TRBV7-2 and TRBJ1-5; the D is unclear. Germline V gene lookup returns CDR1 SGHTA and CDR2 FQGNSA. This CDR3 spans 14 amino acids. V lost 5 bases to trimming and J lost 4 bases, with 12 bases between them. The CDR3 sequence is CASSQTGWNQPQHF. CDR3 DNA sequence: TGTGCCAGCAGCCAAACCGGTTGGAATCAGCCCCAGCATTTT.

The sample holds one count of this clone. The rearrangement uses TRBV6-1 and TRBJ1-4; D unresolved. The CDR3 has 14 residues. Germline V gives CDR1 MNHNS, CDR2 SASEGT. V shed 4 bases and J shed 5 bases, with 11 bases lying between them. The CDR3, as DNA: TGTGCCAGCAGTGTGGGAGGCGGGAATGAAAAACTGTTTTTT. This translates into CASSVGGGNEKLFF.

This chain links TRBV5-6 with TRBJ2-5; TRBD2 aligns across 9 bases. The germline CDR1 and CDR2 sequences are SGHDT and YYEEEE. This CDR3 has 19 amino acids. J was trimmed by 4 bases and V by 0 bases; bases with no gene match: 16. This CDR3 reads CASSLAARRGLATLETQYF. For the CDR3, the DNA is TGTGCCAGCAGCTTGGCGGCACGACGGGGACTAGCAACGTTAGAGACCCAGTACTTC.

The CDR3 here is CASSVGASGVYGYTF. The CDR3 region has the DNA TGTGCCAGCAGCGTAGGGGCGTCGGGAGTTTATGGCTACACCTTC. The rearrangement uses TRBV9 and TRBJ1-2; no definite D call. The V end lost 0 bases, the J end lost 5 bases, and 14 bases lay between the germline ends. This CDR3 has 15 amino acids. Germline CDR1 is SGDLS and CDR2 is YYNGEE.

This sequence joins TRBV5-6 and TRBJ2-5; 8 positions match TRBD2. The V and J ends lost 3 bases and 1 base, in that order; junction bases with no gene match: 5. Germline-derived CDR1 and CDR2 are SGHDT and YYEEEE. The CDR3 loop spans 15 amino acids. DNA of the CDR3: TGTGCCAGCAGCTCGTTAGCGGGACGCCAAGAGACCCAGTACTTC. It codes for CASSSLAGRQETQYF.

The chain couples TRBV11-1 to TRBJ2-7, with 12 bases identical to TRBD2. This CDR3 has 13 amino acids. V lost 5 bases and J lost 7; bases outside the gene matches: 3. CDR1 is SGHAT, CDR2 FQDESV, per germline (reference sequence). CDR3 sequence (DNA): TGTGCCAGCAGCGCCGGACTAGCGGGAGAGCAGTACTTC. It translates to CASSAGLAGEQYF.

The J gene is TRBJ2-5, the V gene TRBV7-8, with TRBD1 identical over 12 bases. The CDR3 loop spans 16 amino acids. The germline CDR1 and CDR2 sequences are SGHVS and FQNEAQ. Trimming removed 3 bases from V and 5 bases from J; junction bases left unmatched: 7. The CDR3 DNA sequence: TGTGCCAGCAGCTTGGGACAGGGGGCGGATGGGGAGACCCAGTACTTC. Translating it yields CASSLGQGADGETQYF.

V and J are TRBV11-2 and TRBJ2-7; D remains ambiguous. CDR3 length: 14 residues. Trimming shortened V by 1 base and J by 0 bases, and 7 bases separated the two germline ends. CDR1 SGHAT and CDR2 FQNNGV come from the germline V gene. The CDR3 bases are TGTGCCAGCAGCTTAGGCGGTAACTCCTACGAGCAGTACTTC. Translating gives CASSLGGNSYEQYF.

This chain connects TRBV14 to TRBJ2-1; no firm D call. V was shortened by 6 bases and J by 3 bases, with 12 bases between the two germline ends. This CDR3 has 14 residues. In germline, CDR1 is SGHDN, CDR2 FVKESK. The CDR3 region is CASSNYPGYNEQFF. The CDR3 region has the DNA TGTGCCAGCAGTAATTATCCCGGCTACAATGAGCAGTTCTTC.

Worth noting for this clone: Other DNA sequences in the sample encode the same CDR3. The CDR3 DNA sequence: TGTGCCAGTAGTACAGGCTCCTACAATGAGCAGTTCTTC. Its translation: CASSTGSYNEQFF. V gene TRBV19 combines with J gene TRBJ2-1; no firm D call. The CDR3 is 13 residues long. Per the germline V gene, CDR1 is LNHDA and CDR2 is SQIVND (reference sequence). V was cut by 4 bases and J by 0 bases, with 4 bases left in between.

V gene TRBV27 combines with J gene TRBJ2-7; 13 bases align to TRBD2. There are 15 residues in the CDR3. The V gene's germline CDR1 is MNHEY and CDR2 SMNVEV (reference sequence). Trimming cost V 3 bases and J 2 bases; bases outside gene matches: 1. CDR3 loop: CASSFGTSGTYEQYF. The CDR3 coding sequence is TGTGCCAGCAGTTTCGGGACTAGCGGGACCTACGAGCAGTACTTC.

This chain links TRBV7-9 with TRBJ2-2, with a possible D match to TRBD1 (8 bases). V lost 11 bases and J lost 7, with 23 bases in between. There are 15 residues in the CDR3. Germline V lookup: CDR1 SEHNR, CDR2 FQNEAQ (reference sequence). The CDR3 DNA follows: TGTGCCGTTCCGGGACAGGCTAGGACTAGCGGGGAGCTGTTTTTT. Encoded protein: CAVPGQARTSGELFF.

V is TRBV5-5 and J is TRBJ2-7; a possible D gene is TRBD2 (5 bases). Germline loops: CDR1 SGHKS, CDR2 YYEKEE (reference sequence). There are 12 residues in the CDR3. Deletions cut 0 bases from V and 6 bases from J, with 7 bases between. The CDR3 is CASSLAGFEQYF. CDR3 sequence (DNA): TGTGCCAGCAGCTTGGCGGGATTCGAGCAGTACTTC. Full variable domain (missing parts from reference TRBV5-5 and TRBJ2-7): DAGVTQSPTHLIKTRGQQVTLRCSPISGHKSVSWYQQVLGQGPQFIFQYYEKEERGRGNFPDRFSARQFPNYSSELNVNALLLGDSALYLCASSLAGFEQYFGPGTRLTVT.

This chain's CDR3 is CASSLRGDRVDEQYF. The CDR3 DNA reads as TGTGCCAGCAGCTTACGTGGCGACAGGGTGGACGAGCAGTACTTC. This chain joins TRBV7-9 and TRBJ2-7; 7 bases are shared with TRBD1. From germline, CDR1 is SEHNR and CDR2 FQNEAQ (reference sequence). This CDR3 comprises 15 residues. Trimming at V came to 2 bases and at J to 5 bases, leaving 9 bases not matched to a gene.

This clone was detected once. CDR3 DNA: TGTGCCAGCACCATGGGGGGCTACGAGCAGTACTTC. Encoded protein: CASTMGGYEQYF. The chain has TRBV7-8 and TRBJ2-7; a possible D gene is TRBD2 (6 bases). The CDR3 spans 12 residues. Trimming removed 7 bases from V and 3 bases from J, with 10 bases in between. From germline, CDR1 is SGHVS and CDR2 FQNEAQ. Together with reference TRBV7-8 and TRBJ2-7, the CDR3 gives the full variable domain: GAGVSQSPRYKVAKRGQDVALRCDPISGHVSLFWYQQALGQGPEFLTYFQNEAQLDKSGLPSDRFFAERPEGSVSTLKIQRTQQEDSAVYLCASTMGGYEQYFGPGTRLTVT.